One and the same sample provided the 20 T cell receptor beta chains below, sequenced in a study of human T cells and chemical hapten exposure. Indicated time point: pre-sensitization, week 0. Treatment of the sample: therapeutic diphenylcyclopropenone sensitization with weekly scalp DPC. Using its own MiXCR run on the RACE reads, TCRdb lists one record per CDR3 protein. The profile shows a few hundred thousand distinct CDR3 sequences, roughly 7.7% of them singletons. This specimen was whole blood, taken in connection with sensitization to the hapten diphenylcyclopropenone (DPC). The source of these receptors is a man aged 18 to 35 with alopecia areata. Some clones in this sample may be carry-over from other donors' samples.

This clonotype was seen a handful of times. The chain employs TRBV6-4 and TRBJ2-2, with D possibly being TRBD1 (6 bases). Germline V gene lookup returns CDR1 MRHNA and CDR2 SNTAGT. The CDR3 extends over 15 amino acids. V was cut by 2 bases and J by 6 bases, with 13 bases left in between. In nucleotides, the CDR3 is TGTGCCAGCAGTGACCGGCCAGGGGAGTCCGGGGAGCTGTTTTTT. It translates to CASSDRPGESGELFF.

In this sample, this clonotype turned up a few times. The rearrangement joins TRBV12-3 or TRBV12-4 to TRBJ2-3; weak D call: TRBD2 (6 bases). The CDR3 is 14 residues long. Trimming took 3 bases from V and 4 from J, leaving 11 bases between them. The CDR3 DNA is TGTGCCAGCAGTTTTGGGGAGGAGGCAGATACGCAGTATTTT. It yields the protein CASSFGEEADTQYF.

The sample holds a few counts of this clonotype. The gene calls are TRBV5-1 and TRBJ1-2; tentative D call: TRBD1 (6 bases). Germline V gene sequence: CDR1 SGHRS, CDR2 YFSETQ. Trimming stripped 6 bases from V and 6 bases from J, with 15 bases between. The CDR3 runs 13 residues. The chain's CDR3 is CASTEQGSDGYTF. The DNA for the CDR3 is TGCGCCAGCACCGAACAGGGCTCGGATGGCTACACCTTC.

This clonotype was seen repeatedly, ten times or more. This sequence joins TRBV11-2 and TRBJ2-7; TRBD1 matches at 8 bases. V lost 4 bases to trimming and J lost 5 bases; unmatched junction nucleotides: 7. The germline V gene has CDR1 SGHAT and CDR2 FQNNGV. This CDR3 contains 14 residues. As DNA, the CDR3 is TGTGCCAGCAGCTACCGGACAGGGTTGGACGAGCAGTACTTC. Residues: CASSYRTGLDEQYF.

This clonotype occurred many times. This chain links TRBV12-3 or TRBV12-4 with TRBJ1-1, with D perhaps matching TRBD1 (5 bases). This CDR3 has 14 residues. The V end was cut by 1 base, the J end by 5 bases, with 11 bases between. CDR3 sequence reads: CASSLVGGGTEAFF. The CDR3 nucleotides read TGTGCCAGCAGTTTAGTCGGGGGAGGGACTGAAGCTTTCTTT.

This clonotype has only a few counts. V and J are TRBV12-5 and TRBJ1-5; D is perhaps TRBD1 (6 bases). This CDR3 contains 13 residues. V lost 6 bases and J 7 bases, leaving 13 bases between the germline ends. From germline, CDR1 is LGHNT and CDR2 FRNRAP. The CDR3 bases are TGTGCTAGTGGCAGGACAGAGAGACAGCCCCAGCATTTT. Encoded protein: CASGRTERQPQHF. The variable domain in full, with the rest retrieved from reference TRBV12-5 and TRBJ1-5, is DARVTQTPRHKVTEMGQEVTMRCQPILGHNTVFWYRQTMMQGLELLAYFRNRAPLDDSGMPKDRFSAEMPDATLATLKIQPSEPRDSAVYFCASGRTERQPQHFGDGTRLSIL.

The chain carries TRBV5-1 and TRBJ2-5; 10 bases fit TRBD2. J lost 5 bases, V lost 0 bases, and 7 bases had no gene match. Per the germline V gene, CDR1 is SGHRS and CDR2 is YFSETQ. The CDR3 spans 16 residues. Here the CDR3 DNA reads TGCGCCAGCAGCTTGGATTCTAGCGGGGGCGTTGAGACCCAGTACTTC. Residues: CASSLDSSGGVETQYF.

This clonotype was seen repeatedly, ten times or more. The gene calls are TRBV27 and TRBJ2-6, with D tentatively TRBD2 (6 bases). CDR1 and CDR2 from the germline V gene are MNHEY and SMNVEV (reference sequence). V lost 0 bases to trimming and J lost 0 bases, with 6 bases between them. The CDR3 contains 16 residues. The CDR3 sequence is CASSLSGGSGANVLTF. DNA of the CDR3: TGTGCCAGCAGTTTATCGGGGGGCTCTGGGGCCAACGTCCTGACTTTC.

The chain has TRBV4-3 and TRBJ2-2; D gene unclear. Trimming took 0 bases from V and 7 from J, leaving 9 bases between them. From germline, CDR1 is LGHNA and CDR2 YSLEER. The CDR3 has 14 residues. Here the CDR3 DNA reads TGCGCCAGCAGCCAAGATCCTATCAGCGGGGAGCTGTTTTTT. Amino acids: CASSQDPISGELFF.

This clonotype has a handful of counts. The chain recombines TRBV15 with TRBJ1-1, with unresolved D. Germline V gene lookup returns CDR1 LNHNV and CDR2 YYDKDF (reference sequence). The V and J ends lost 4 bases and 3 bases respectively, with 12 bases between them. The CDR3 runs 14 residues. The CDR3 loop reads CATSITESDTEAFF. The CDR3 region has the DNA TGTGCCACCAGCATAACGGAGAGTGACACTGAAGCTTTCTTT.

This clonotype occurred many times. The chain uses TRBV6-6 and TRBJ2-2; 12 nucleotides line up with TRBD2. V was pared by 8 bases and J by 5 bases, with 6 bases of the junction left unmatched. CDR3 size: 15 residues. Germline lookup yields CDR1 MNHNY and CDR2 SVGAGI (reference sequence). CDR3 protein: CASETSGGGTGELFF. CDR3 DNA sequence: TGTGCCAGCGAGACTAGCGGGGGAGGAACCGGGGAGCTGTTTTTT.

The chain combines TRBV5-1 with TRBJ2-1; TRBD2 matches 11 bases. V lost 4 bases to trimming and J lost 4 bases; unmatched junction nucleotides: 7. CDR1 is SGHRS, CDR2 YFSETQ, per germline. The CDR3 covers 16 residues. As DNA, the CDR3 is TGCGCCAGCAGCCGGGCCCTAGCGGGGGGTTACAATGAGCAGTTCTTC. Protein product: CASSRALAGGYNEQFF.

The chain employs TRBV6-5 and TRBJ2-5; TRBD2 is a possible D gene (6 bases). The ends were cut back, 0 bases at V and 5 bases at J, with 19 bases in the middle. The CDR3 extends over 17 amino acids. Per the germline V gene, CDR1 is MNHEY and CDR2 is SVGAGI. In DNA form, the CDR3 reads TGTGCCAGCAGTTACTCGAATTTTCCCTCGGCGGGGGAGACCCAGTACTTC. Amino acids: CASSYSNFPSAGETQYF.

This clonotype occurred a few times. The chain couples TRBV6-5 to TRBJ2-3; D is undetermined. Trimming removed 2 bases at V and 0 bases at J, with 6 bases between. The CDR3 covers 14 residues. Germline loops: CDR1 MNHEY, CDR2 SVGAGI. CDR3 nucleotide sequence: TGTGCCAGCAGTTACGGCAGGAGCACAGATACGCAGTATTTT. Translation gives CASSYGRSTDTQYF.

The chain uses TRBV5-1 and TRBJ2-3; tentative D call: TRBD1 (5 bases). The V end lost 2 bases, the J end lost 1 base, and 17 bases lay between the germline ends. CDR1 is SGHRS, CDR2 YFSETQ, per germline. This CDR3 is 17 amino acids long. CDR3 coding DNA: TGCGCCAGCAGCTTTTCCGTCGAAGGGGCTCGCACAGATACGCAGTATTTT. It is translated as CASSFSVEGARTDTQYF.

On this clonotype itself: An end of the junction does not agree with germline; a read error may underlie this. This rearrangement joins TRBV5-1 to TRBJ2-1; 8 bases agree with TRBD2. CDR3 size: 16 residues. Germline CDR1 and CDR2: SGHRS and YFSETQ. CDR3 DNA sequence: TGCGTCAGCAGCCTACTAGCCGGGAGGGCAGACAATGAGCAGTTCTTC. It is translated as CVSSLLAGRADNEQFF.

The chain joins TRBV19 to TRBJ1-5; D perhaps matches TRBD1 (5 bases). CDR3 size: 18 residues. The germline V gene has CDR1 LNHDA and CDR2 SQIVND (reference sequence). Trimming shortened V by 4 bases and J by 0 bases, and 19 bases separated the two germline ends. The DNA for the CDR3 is TGTGCCAGTAGTACCCGGGACGGGACCCTGTATAGCAATCAGCCCCAGCATTTT. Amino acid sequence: CASSTRDGTLYSNQPQHF.

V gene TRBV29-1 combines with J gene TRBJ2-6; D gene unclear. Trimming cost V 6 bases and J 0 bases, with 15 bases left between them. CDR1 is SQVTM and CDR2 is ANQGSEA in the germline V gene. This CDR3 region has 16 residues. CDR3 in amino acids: CSVPLDAFSGANVLTF. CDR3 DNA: TGCAGCGTACCTCTGGACGCATTCTCTGGGGCCAACGTCCTGACTTTC.

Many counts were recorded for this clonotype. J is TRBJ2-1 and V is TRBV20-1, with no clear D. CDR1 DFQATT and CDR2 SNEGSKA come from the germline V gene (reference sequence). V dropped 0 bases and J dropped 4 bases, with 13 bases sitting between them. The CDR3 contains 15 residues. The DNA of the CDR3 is TGCAGTGCTAGAGATCCGCGACAAAAATACAATGAGCAGTTCTTC. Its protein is CSARDPRQKYNEQFF.

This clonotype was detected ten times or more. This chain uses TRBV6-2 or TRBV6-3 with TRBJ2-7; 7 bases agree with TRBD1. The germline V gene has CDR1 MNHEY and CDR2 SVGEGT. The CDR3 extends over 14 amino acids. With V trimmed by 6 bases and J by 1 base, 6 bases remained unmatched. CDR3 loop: CASSRTGVSYEQYV. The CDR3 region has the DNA TGTGCCAGCAGCCGTACAGGGGTTTCCTACGAGCAGTACGTC.